A selection of T cell receptor beta chains follows, all from one sample in a study of blood T cell repertoires in COVID-19. Method: immunoSEQ multiplex PCR; TCRdb's copy keeps in-frame clones and lacks some. The data hold about 170,000 clones, with approximately 87% observed a single time. The sample was peripheral blood. The source is a young man with active or convalescent COVID-19. Both conserved end residues are part of each CDR3. A D gene is named only where the DNA matches it firmly. Not all rows give a size; the values are once, few, many and, for expanded clones, a class.

d_gene,v_gene,abundance,j_gene,CDR3aa,CDR3nt
NA,TRBV7-2,NA,TRBJ2-7,CASSLSGSYEQYF,TGTGCCAGCAGCTTAAGCGGCTCCTACGAGCAGTACTTC
NA,TRBV6-6,NA,TRBJ1-1,CASTLIMNTEAFF,TGTGCCAGCACCCTAATTATGAACACTGAAGCTTTCTTT
NA,TRBV10-2,NA,TRBJ1-6,CASSEQGNSPLHF,TGCGCCAGCAGTGAGCAGGGGAATTCACCCCTCCACTTT
TRBD2,TRBV9,NA,TRBJ2-1,CASSVGLANYNEQFF,TGTGCCAGCAGCGTAGGACTAGCGAACTACAATGAGCAGTTCTTC
NA,TRBV15,NA,TRBJ2-7,CATSRATGYEQYF,TGTGCCACCAGCAGAGCGACAGGTTACGAGCAGTACTTC
NA,TRBV5-1,NA,TRBJ1-5,CASSITGSDQPQHF,TGCGCCAGCAGCATTACAGGGTCGGATCAGCCCCAGCATTTT
NA,TRBV6-5,NA,TRBJ2-3,CASSYSFLRGDTQYF,TGTGCCAGCAGTTATAGTTTTCTTCGTGGAGATACGCAGTATTTT
NA,TRBV6-5,NA,TRBJ2-7,CASSKTGMSSYEQYF,TGTGCCAGCAGCAAAACCGGGATGTCCTCCTACGAGCAGTACTTC
NA,TRBV19,once,TRBJ1-1,CASSGVLNTEAFF,TGTGCCAGTAGTGGAGTCCTGAACACTGAAGCTTTCTTT
TRBD2,TRBV5-1,NA,TRBJ2-2,CASSLSGSLGTGELFF,TGCGCCAGCAGCCTTAGCGGGAGCTTGGGAACCGGGGAGCTGTTTTTT
NA,TRBV6-5,NA,TRBJ1-2,CASSWNGANHGYTF,TGTGCCAGCAGCTGGAATGGGGCGAACCATGGCTACACCTTC
TRBD1,TRBV7-6,NA,TRBJ1-2,CASSLSVYRGLGGYTF,TGTGCCAGCAGCTTATCAGTCTACAGGGGATTGGGTGGCTACACCTTC
NA,TRBV28,few,TRBJ2-5,CASTSYQETQYF,TGTGCCAGCACTTCTTACCAAGAGACCCAGTACTTC
TRBD1,TRBV19,NA,TRBJ2-7,CASSLGTGGLDEQYF,TGTGCCAGTAGTCTCGGGACAGGGGGCCTAGACGAGCAGTACTTC
NA,TRBV2,NA,TRBJ1-2,CASSYVYGYTF,TGTGCCAGCAGTTATGTCTATGGCTACACCTTC
TRBD1,TRBV4-3,NA,TRBJ1-1,CASSQRGQSEAFF,TGCGCCAGCAGCCAGAGGGGACAGTCAGAAGCTTTCTTT
NA,TRBV27,once,TRBJ1-4,CASSPYSATNEKLFF,TGTGCCAGCAGTCCATACAGTGCAACTAATGAAAAACTGTTTTTT
NA,TRBV4-1,once,TRBJ2-1,CASALERFYNEQFF,TGCGCCAGCGCGCTGGAGCGATTCTACAATGAGCAGTTCTTC
TRBD2,TRBV25-1,NA,TRBJ2-1,CASSSASGGFSEQFF,TGTGCCAGCAGTAGCGCTAGCGGAGGGTTCAGTGAGCAGTTCTTC
NA,TRBV24-1,NA,TRBJ2-3,CATSGGWGPDTQYF,TGTGCCACCAGTGGCGGATGGGGGCCGGATACGCAGTATTTT
TRBD1,TRBV24-1,NA,TRBJ2-7,CATSDPGTGTEQYF,TGTGCCACCAGTGATCCCGGGACAGGGACCGAGCAGTACTTC
TRBD2,TRBV27,NA,TRBJ2-1,CASSTNLAASYNEQFF,TGTGCCAGCAGTACAAACCTAGCGGCGTCCTACAATGAGCAGTTCTTC
TRBD2,TRBV10-3,NA,TRBJ2-1,CAITAGTSGSSYNEQFF,TGTGCCATCACCGCCGGGACTAGCGGGAGTTCCTACAATGAGCAGTTCTTC
NA,TRBV5-1,NA,TRBJ1-6,CASSLDGRQDNSPLHF,TGCGCCAGCAGCTTGGATGGCAGGCAGGATAATTCACCCCTCCACTTT
TRBD2,TRBV5-1,NA,TRBJ2-1,CASSPNSGGEQFF,TGCGCCAGCAGCCCAAATAGCGGGGGTGAGCAGTTCTTC
TRBD2,TRBV9,NA,TRBJ2-7,CASSVDGGRAYEQYF,TGTGCCAGCAGCGTAGATGGCGGGAGGGCCTACGAGCAGTACTTC
NA,TRBV28,NA,TRBJ1-2,CASSSGFSSGYTF,TGTGCCAGCAGTTCGGGGTTTTCTTCGGGCTACACCTTC
TRBD2,TRBV27,NA,TRBJ2-1,CASSSTSGVYSYNEQFF,TGTGCCAGCAGTTCTACTAGCGGGGTTTACTCCTACAATGAGCAGTTCTTC
TRBD1,TRBV4-2,NA,TRBJ2-1,CASSPIIGTAANEQFF,TGTGCCAGCAGCCCTATTATTGGGACAGCGGCAAATGAGCAGTTCTTC
NA,TRBV7-2,NA,TRBJ2-7,CASSPSSEQYF,TGTGCCAGCAGCCCGAGTTCCGAGCAGTACTTC
NA,TRBV18,NA,TRBJ2-1,CASSPVGDEQFF,TGTGCCAGCTCACCCGTTGGAGATGAGCAGTTCTTC
NA,TRBV27,NA,TRBJ1-2,CASRSSAAYGYTF,TGTGCCAGCCGTTCGAGTGCGGCCTATGGCTACACCTTC
NA,TRBV19,once,TRBJ1-1,CASSWTVSGDTEAFF,TGTGCCAGTAGCTGGACAGTTTCTGGGGACACTGAAGCTTTCTTT
NA,TRBV29-1,few,TRBJ1-2,CSVRGGGYTF,TGCAGCGTTCGCGGGGGAGGCTACACCTTC
NA,TRBV13,NA,TRBJ1-1,CASSLVGRGTEAFF,TGTGCCAGCAGCTTAGTGGGCAGGGGCACTGAAGCTTTCTTT
NA,TRBV7-9,NA,TRBJ1-1,CASSPRDWNTEAFF,TGTGCCAGCAGCCCTCGGGACTGGAACACTGAAGCTTTCTTT
TRBD1,TRBV30,NA,TRBJ1-3,CAWSVPGGGNTIYF,TGTGCCTGGAGTGTGCCAGGGGGGGGAAACACCATATATTTT
TRBD1,TRBV28,NA,TRBJ2-3,CASSFAQGGLDTDTQYF,TGTGCCAGCAGTTTTGCACAGGGGGGTTTGGACACAGATACGCAGTATTTT
NA,TRBV11-3,NA,TRBJ2-1,CASSLVRLAYNEQFF,TGTGCCAGCAGCTTAGTTCGGCTAGCGTACAATGAGCAGTTCTTC
TRBD2,TRBV27,few,TRBJ2-1,CASSRSGRAYNEQFF,TGTGCCAGCAGTCGAAGCGGGAGGGCCTACAATGAGCAGTTCTTC
TRBD1,TRBV6-2/TRBV6-3,NA,TRBJ1-3,CASSYGTGTSGNTIYF,TGTGCCAGCAGTTACGGGACAGGGACCTCTGGAAACACCATATATTTT
TRBD1,TRBV11-3,NA,TRBJ2-1,CASTWTGDRSRYNEQFF,TGTGCCAGCACATGGACAGGGGACCGTAGTCGCTACAATGAGCAGTTCTTC
NA,TRBV24-1,NA,TRBJ2-5,CATSGYREETQYF,TGTGCCACCAGTGGATACCGGGAGGAGACCCAGTACTTC
NA,TRBV3-1/TRBV3-2,NA,TRBJ1-5,CASSQEGGNQPQHF,TGTGCCAGCAGCCAAGAGGGCGGCAATCAGCCCCAGCATTTT
TRBD1,TRBV30,NA,TRBJ1-2,CAWPVPGQSSTF,TGTGCCTGGCCTGTACCGGGACAGTCGTCCACCTTC
NA,TRBV6-2/TRBV6-3,NA,TRBJ1-1,CASSFRPRQRGNTEAFF,TGTGCCAGCAGTTTCAGACCCCGACAGCGGGGGAACACTGAAGCTTTCTTT
TRBD1,TRBV5-4,NA,TRBJ1-3,CASSPGGGAGGPGNTIYF,TGTGCCAGCAGCCCCGGAGGAGGGGCAGGGGGGCCTGGAAACACCATATATTTT
NA,TRBV5-6,NA,TRBJ1-3,CASSKGPSSGNTIYF,TGTGCCAGCAGCAAGGGGCCTTCCTCTGGAAACACCATATATTTT
NA,TRBV5-5,few,TRBJ1-3,CASSLELLSSGNTIYF,TGTGCCAGCAGCTTGGAGTTGCTTAGCTCTGGAAACACCATATATTTT
NA,TRBV10-3,NA,TRBJ1-3,CAGRQDFSGNTIYF,TGTGCCGGAAGGCAGGACTTCTCTGGAAACACCATATATTTT
NA,TRBV6-5,NA,TRBJ2-7,CASSYLPSGSYEQYF,TGTGCCAGCAGTTACCTCCCATCAGGGTCCTACGAGCAGTACTTC
TRBD2,TRBV6-5,NA,TRBJ2-3,CASRSGSNSDTQYF,TGTGCCAGCCGTAGCGGGAGTAATTCAGATACGCAGTATTTT
NA,TRBV29-1,NA,TRBJ1-4,CSVGYVGVGEKLFF,TGCAGCGTAGGATATGTAGGGGTTGGTGAAAAACTGTTTTTT